The 15 T cell receptor beta chains below were found in one sample sequenced in a study of CD8 T cells in Susac syndrome. An amount of RNA that ranged from roughly 0.5 to 1 ug was reverse transcribed with random hexamers. TCRdb itself ran the immunoSEQ multiplex PCR reads through MiXCR, one entry per CDR3 protein. The table lists 84,000 or so distinct CDR3 sequences, approximately 93% of them singletons. Sequenced material: CD8+ T cells from PBMCs. These receptors all stem from a human donor with Susac syndrome.

V usage is TRBV12-3 or TRBV12-4 and J usage is TRBJ2-3; 12 bases are a match to TRBD2. The CDR3 sequence is 20 residues long. The ends lost 3 bases at V and 0 bases at J; junction bases unmatched: 13. CDR3 bases: TGTGCCAGCAGTTTTTCCTCTAGCGGGAGGGAAAGTGCTAGCACAGATACGCAGTATTTT. Its translation is CASSFSSSGRESASTDTQYF.

The chain employs TRBV13 and TRBJ2-4; D is perhaps TRBD1 (6 bases). The V end was cut by 5 bases, the J end by 1 base, with 15 bases between. The CDR3 extends over 16 amino acids. Germline CDR1 reads PRHDT; CDR2 reads FYEKMQ (reference sequence). CDR3 coding DNA: TGTGCCAGCAGCGCTTACAGGGAGCGGGCCAAAAACATTCAGTACTTC. This gives the protein CASSAYRERAKNIQYF.

This chain uses TRBV4-1 with TRBJ1-2, with 7 bases that match TRBD1. The trim removed 1 base at V and 2 bases at J, leaving 7 bases unmatched. Germline values: CDR1 MGHRA, CDR2 YSYEKL. The CDR3 consists of 16 residues. Here the CDR3 reads CASSQADDRVNYGYTF. The CDR3 DNA is TGCGCCAGCAGCCAAGCTGATGACAGGGTGAACTATGGCTACACCTTC.

This chain joins TRBV20-1 and TRBJ1-2, with 8 positions matching TRBD1. This CDR3 contains 16 residues. The trim removed 0 bases at V and 2 bases at J, leaving 8 bases unmatched. The germline CDR1 and CDR2 sequences are DFQATT and SNEGSKA (reference sequence). The CDR3: CSARDMGTGLNYGYTF. The DNA of the CDR3 is TGCAGTGCTAGAGATATGGGGACAGGTCTAAACTATGGCTACACCTTC.

The rearrangement uses TRBV5-6 and TRBJ2-5; D remains unclear. Germline V gene data show CDR1 as SGHDT and CDR2 as YYEEEE. With 0 bases removed from V and 4 bases from J, the gap between germline ends came to 10 bases. There are 14 residues in the CDR3. The CDR3 reads CASSLEGSGETQYF. CDR3 bases: TGTGCCAGCAGCTTGGAGGGTTCCGGAGAGACCCAGTACTTC. Looking up the rest from reference TRBV5-6 and TRBJ2-5 gives the full variable domain: DAGVTQSPTHLIKTRGQQVTLRCSPKSGHDTVSWYQQALGQGPQFIFQYYEEEERQRGNFPDRFSGHQFPNYSSELNVNALLLGDSALYLCASSLEGSGETQYFGPGTRLLVL.

The rearrangement links TRBV20-1 to TRBJ2-4, with D maybe TRBD2 (5 bases). Germline lookup yields CDR1 DFQATT and CDR2 SNEGSKA (reference sequence). Trimming took off 5 bases at V and 0 bases at J, with 23 bases between the two ends. The CDR3 consists of 18 residues. The DNA of the CDR3 is TGCAGTGCTGGCGAGCGAACTAGTCCTATTTTAGCCAAAAACATTCAGTACTTC. This sequence encodes CSAGERTSPILAKNIQYF.

The chain combines TRBV4-1 with TRBJ2-4, with D possibly matching TRBD2 (7 bases). V gave up 0 bases and J gave up 5 bases, with 14 bases separating them. Germline lookup yields CDR1 MGHRA and CDR2 YSYEKL. The CDR3 is 16 amino acids. The CDR3 DNA sequence: TGCGCCAGCAGCCAAGAGGGGGGGGCCAATCAAAACATTCAGTACTTC. Amino acids: CASSQEGGANQNIQYF.

This clonotype has just one count. The rearrangement joins TRBV3-1 to TRBJ2-2; 12 bases line up with TRBD1. This CDR3 spans 17 amino acids. V was clipped by 5 bases and J by 6 bases; unmatched bases: 10. Germline assignment: CDR1 LGHDT and CDR2 YNNKEL (reference sequence). CDR3 amino acids: CASSSFRDRGLAGELFF. The CDR3 DNA follows: TGTGCCAGCAGCTCCTTCCGGGACAGGGGGCTAGCCGGGGAGCTGTTTTTT. Filled out from reference TRBV3-1 and TRBJ2-2, the complete variable domain reads DTAVSQTPKYLVTQMGNDKSIKCEQNLGHDTMYWYKQDSKKFLKIMFSYNNKELIINETVPNRFSPKSPDKAHLNLHINSLELGDSAVYFCASSSFRDRGLAGELFFGEGSRLTVL.

The gene calls are TRBV27 and TRBJ2-1; the D gene is possibly TRBD1 (7 bases). This CDR3 has 13 residues. V gave up 5 bases and J gave up 8 bases, with 13 bases separating them. The germline CDR1 and CDR2 sequences are MNHEY and SMNVEV (reference sequence). The CDR3 protein is CASSVAGGYEQFF. CDR3 in DNA: TGTGCCAGCAGTGTGGCAGGGGGGTATGAGCAGTTCTTC.

This chain links TRBV30 with TRBJ1-6, with no clear D. Per the germline V gene, CDR1 is GTSNPN and CDR2 is SVGIG (reference sequence). This CDR3 comprises 13 residues. The V end was cut by 4 bases, the J end by 7 bases, with 11 bases between. CDR3 sequence: CAWTRPHNSPLHF. CDR3 in DNA: TGTGCCTGGACCCGCCCCCACAATTCACCCCTCCACTTT.

The chain has TRBV24-1 and TRBJ2-7; the match to TRBD1 covers 7 bases. The CDR3 extends over 13 amino acids. Trimming took 7 bases from V and 0 from J; bases not matched to a gene: 2. The germline gives CDR1 KGHDR, CDR2 SFDVKD. The CDR3 region is CATRHRGSYEQYF. CDR3 DNA sequence: TGTGCCACCAGACACAGGGGCTCCTACGAGCAGTACTTC.

Note on this clonotype: A junction boundary mismatches the germline segment, possibly from a read error. The V gene is TRBV7-9, the J gene TRBJ2-1, with 7 bases matching TRBD1. The V gene's germline CDR1 is SEHNR and CDR2 FQNEAQ (reference sequence). The CDR3 length is 16 residues. DNA of the CDR3: TGTGCCAGCAGTTTAGGGGCCGGGACAGAACACAATGAGCAGTTCTTC. Protein sequence: CASSLGAGTEHNEQFF.

The chain recombines TRBV2 with TRBJ2-7; D ambiguous. The CDR3 length is 10 residues. The germline V gene has CDR1 SNHLY and CDR2 FYNNEI. Trimming took off 5 bases at V and 5 bases at J, with 4 bases between the two ends. The CDR3 DNA reads TGTGCCAGCAGTCCAGACGAGCAGTACTTC. It is translated as CASSPDEQYF.

The rearrangement uses TRBV5-4 and TRBJ2-2; 11 positions match TRBD2. The CDR3 is 16 amino acids. Germline V gives CDR1 SGHNT, CDR2 YYREEE (reference sequence). Trimming cost V 4 bases and J 5 bases; bases outside gene matches: 7. The CDR3 DNA sequence: TGTGCCAGCAGCGATCGACTAGCGGGAAGAACCGGGGAGCTGTTTTTT. It codes for CASSDRLAGRTGELFF.

The gene calls are TRBV27 and TRBJ1-2; no clear D gene. Germline values: CDR1 MNHEY, CDR2 SMNVEV (reference sequence). The CDR3 has 12 residues. V was pared by 6 bases and J by 4 bases, with 9 bases between. The chain's CDR3 is CASRDGPYGYTF. The DNA of the CDR3 is TGTGCCAGCAGAGACGGACCCTATGGCTACACCTTC.